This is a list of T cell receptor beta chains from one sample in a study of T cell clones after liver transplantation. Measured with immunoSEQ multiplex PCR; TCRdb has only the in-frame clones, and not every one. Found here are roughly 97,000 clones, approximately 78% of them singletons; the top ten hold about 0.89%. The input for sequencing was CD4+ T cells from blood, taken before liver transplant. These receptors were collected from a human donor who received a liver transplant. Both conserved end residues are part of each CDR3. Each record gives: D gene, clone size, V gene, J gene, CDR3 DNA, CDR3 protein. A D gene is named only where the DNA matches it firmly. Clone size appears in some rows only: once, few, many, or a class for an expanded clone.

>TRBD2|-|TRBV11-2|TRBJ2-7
TGTGCCAGCAGCTTACTAGCGGGAAGGGACGAGCAGTACTTC
CASSLLAGRDEQYF
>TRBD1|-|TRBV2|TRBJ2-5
TGTGCCAGCAAGGGACAGCTAACCATTCAAGAGACCCAGTACTTC
CASKGQLTIQETQYF
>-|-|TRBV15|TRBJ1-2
TGTGCCACCAGTTCCGACGGGAACTATGGCTACACCTTC
CATSSDGNYGYTF
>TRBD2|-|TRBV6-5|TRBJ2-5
TGTGCCAGCAGTTTGGTAGCGGGGGGAATCCAAGAGACCCAGTACTTC
CASSLVAGGIQETQYF
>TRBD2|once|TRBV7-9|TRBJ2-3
TGTGCCAGCAGCACGGGACTAGCGGGGGTCACAGATACGCAGTATTTT
CASSTGLAGVTDTQYF
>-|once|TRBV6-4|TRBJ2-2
TGTGCCAGCACCCGGAAGTCATTAGGGTCGAACACCGGGGAGCTGTTTTTT
CASTRKSLGSNTGELFF
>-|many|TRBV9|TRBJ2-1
TGTGCCAGCAGCGTAGATCACCCCTTTGAGCAGTTCTTC
CASSVDHPFEQFF
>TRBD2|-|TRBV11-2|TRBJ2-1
TGTGCCAGCAGCGAGATAGCGGGATCCTCCGAGGATGAGCAGTTCTTC
CASSEIAGSSEDEQFF
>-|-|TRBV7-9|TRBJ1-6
TGTGCCAGCAGCTTAGAGGGACATTATAATTCACCCCTCCACTTT
CASSLEGHYNSPLHF
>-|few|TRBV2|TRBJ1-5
TGTGCCAGCAGCCGATGGGGAAATCAGCCCCAGCATTTT
CASSRWGNQPQHF
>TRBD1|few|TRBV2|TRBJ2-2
TGTGCCAGCAGTGGGGACAGGGCTCGGACCGGGGAGCTGTTTTTT
CASSGDRARTGELFF
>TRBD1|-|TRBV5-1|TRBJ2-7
TGCGCCAGCAGCCACCGACAGGGGTCAGGGGTTTTGGGTTTGTACGAGCAGTACTTC
CASSHRQGSGVLGLYEQYF
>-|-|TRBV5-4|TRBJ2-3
TGTGCCAGCAGCCCCGGATACACAGATACGCAGTATTTT
CASSPGYTDTQYF
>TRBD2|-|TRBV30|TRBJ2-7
TGTGCCTGGAGTTCGACTAGCGGGAACGAGCAGTACTTC
CAWSSTSGNEQYF
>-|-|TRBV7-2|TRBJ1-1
TGTGCCAGCAGCTTAACTGGACCAGGGGACACTGAAGCTTTCTTT
CASSLTGPGDTEAFF
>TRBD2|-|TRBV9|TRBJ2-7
TGTGCCAGCAGCGTCGGGCTAGCGGGAGGTTACGAGCAGTACTTC
CASSVGLAGGYEQYF
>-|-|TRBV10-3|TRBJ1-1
TGTGCCATCAGTGGGCAGGGACCGAACAGGGTTAACACTGAAGCTTTCTTT
CAISGQGPNRVNTEAFF
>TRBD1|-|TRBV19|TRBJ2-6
TGTGCCAGTAGTCAAAAGTTGCTCAAGGGACAGGGCCGCTCTGGGGCCAACGTCCTGACTTTC
CASSQKLLKGQGRSGANVLTF
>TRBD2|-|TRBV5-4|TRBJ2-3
TGTGCCAGCAGTCCGGGACTAGGTACAGATACGCAGTATTTT
CASSPGLGTDTQYF
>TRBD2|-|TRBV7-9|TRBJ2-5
TGTGCCAGCAGCCCTACCCGTGGAGCGGGGCACTTC
CASSPTRGAGHF
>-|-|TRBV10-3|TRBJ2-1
TGTGCCATCAGTGTGGGGGACACCTCCTACAATGAGCAGTTCTTC
CAISVGDTSYNEQFF
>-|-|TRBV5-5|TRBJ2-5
TGTGCCAGCAGCTTGGCTCTAGGACAGGGAGGGGAGACCCAGTACTTC
CASSLALGQGGETQYF
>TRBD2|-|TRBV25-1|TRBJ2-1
TGTGCCAGCAGGGGGACTAGCGGGGCCTACAATGAGCAGTTCTTC
CASRGTSGAYNEQFF
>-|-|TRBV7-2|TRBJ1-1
TGTGCCAGCAGCCGGATCCCGAACACTGAAGCTTTCTTT
CASSRIPNTEAFF
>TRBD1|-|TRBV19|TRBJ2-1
TGTGCCAGTACCCGACAGGGATCCTACAATGAGCAGTTCTTC
CASTRQGSYNEQFF
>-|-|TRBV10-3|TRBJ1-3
TGTGCCATCAGTGAGGGTTTCCCTAGGACAGTAAACTCTGGAAACACCATATATTTT
CAISEGFPRTVNSGNTIYF
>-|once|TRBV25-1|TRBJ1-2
TGTGCCAGCAGTGAACCCGGGACGCGAGGGGTGGGCTACACCTTC
CASSEPGTRGVGYTF
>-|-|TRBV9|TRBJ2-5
TGTGCCAGCAGCGCTGGGGCTAGCGCCCAAGAGACCCAGTACTTC
CASSAGASAQETQYF
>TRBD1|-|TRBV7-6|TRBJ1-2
TGTGCCAGCAGCTTAAGATGGGACGGGACAGGGCTCGGCTACACCTTC
CASSLRWDGTGLGYTF
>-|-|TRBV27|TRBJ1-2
TGTGCCAGCAGTTCCTACTCCCGGCACGACTATGGCTACACCTTC
CASSSYSRHDYGYTF
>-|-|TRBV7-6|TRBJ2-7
TGTGCCAGCAGCCCACGGGCGGGGTCCTCCTACGAGCAGTACTTC
CASSPRAGSSYEQYF
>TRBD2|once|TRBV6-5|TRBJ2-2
TGTGCCAGCCGGGGGGTGGACACCGGGGAGCTGTTTTTT
CASRGVDTGELFF
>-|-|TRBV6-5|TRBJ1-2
TGTGCCAGCAGTGAGCGGGGCGCGACTGGAGGCTACACCTTC
CASSERGATGGYTF
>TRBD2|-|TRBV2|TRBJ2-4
TGTGCCAGCGCCCTAGCGGGGCTAGCCAAAAACATTCAGTACTTC
CASALAGLAKNIQYF
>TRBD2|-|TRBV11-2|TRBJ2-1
TGTGCCAGCAGCCCACGGAGCGGGAGGGCGAGTAATGAGCAGTTCTTC
CASSPRSGRASNEQFF
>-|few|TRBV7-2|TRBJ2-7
TGTGCCAGCAGCTTAGACGGCCCGAGGCAGTACTTC
CASSLDGPRQYF
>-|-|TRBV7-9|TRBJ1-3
TGTGCCACCGCCCCGGGATCCTCTGGAAACACCATATATTTT
CATAPGSSGNTIYF
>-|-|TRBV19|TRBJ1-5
TGTGCCAGTAAGGAGGTCAGCCGGAATTCATATCAGCCCCAGCATTTT
CASKEVSRNSYQPQHF
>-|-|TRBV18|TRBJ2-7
TGTGCCAGCTCACCATCACAGAGCTCCTACGAGCAGTACTTC
CASSPSQSSYEQYF
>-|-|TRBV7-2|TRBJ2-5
TGTGCCAGCAGCTTAGTGCAAAGGGAGACCCAGTACTTC
CASSLVQRETQYF
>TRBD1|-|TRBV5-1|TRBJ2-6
TGCGCCAGCAGCTTGGCCAGACAGGGGACCTCTGGGGCCAACGTCCTGACTTTC
CASSLARQGTSGANVLTF
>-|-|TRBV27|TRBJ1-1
TGTGCCAGCGGATATGGCGGGGGGTGGGCTTTCTTT
CASGYGGGWAFF
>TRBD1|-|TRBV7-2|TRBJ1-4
TGTGCCAGCAGCCCAGGACAGGGGACGGATGAAAAACTGTTTTTT
CASSPGQGTDEKLFF
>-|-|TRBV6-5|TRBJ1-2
TGTGCCAGCAGTTCCTCAAGGACGGTGATCGATGGCTACACCTTC
CASSSSRTVIDGYTF
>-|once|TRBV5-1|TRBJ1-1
TGCGCCAGCAGCTTGGCCGGAACAGCGGGAACTGAAGCTTTCTTT
CASSLAGTAGTEAFF
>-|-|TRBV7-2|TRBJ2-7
TGTGCCAGCAGCTTAACCTGGGGAAAGGACGAGCAGTACTTC
CASSLTWGKDEQYF
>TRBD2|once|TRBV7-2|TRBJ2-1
TGTGCCAGCTACCCCAGCGGGGGGGCCTACAATGAGCAGTTCTTC
CASYPSGGAYNEQFF
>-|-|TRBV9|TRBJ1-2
TGTGCCAGCACCCGGGACAAAGCTAACTATGGCTACACCTTC
CASTRDKANYGYTF
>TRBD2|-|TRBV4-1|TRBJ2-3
TGCGCCAGCAGCCAAGGCCCCGGGACTAGCCACGATACGCAGTATTTT
CASSQGPGTSHDTQYF
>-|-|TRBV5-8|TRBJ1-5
TGTGCCAGCAGCCCCGACACAGGGTATAGCAATCAGCCCCAGCATTTT
CASSPDTGYSNQPQHF
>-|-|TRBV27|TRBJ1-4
TGTGCCACCTTCCATAATGAAAAACTGTTTTTT
CATFHNEKLFF
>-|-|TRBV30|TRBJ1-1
TGTGCCTCCACGGGAAGGGCTGAAGCTTTCTTT
CASTGRAEAFF
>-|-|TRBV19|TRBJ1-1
TGTGCCAGTAGTAGTGACAGGCTTACTGAAGCTTTCTTT
CASSSDRLTEAFF